The 20 T cell receptor beta chains given below trace back to one sample, sequenced in a study of cytomegalovirus exposure and HLA in healthy donors (dated by TCRdb to between 2016 and 2019). Libraries were built with the immunoSEQ multiplex PCR assay. TCRdb re-hosts the immuneACCESS table, in-frame sequences only. Its copies lack some clones; in the studies checked, an unresolved V gene accounts for under half of them, and the cause for the rest is not known. Here the sample has tens of thousands of clones; 80% to 90% occur a single time. About 7% of the sample comes from the top ten. The sample comprised PBMCs. These receptors all stem from a woman aged 25 to 39 in good health and CMV-seronegative.

This chain connects TRBV29-1 to TRBJ2-7; a possible D gene is TRBD1 (6 bases). Germline-derived CDR1 and CDR2 are SQVTM and ANQGSEA. The V end lost 4 bases, the J end lost 0 bases, and 10 bases lay between the germline ends. This CDR3 region has 13 residues. As DNA, the CDR3 is TGCAGCGTTGGGGACAAGAGCTCCTACGAGCAGTACTTC. Protein sequence: CSVGDKSSYEQYF.

This rearrangement joins TRBV5-1 to TRBJ2-3, with 7 bases aligning to TRBD2. CDR3 length equals 16 residues. CDR1 and CDR2 (germline): SGHRS, YFSETQ. With 2 bases clipped from V and 2 bases from J, the junction kept 8 bases outside the gene matches. The CDR3 loop is CASSFLLADNTDTQYF. The CDR3 nucleotides are TGCGCCAGCAGCTTTCTCCTAGCGGATAACACAGATACGCAGTATTTT.

The chain uses TRBV2 and TRBJ2-1; unclear D gene. This CDR3 is 13 amino acids long. Trimming removed 6 bases from V and 10 bases from J, with 16 bases in between. The germline V gene encodes CDR1 SNHLY and CDR2 FYNNEI. This CDR3 reads CASRYRSNGEQFF. In DNA, the CDR3 is TGTGCCAGCAGGTACCGATCCAACGGGGAGCAGTTCTTC.

The rearrangement links TRBV7-9 to TRBJ2-1; the match to TRBD2 covers 10 bases. The V gene's germline CDR1 is SEHNR and CDR2 FQNEAQ (reference sequence). The CDR3 spans 17 residues. The V gene end was trimmed by 4 bases and the J gene end by 2 bases; junction bases not matched to a gene: 8. CDR3 sequence (DNA): TGTGCCAGCAGCTCAAGAAGGCTAGCGGGAGCCTACAATGAGCAGTTCTTC. It is translated as CASSSRRLAGAYNEQFF. The full variable domain, with the rest looked up from reference TRBV7-9 and TRBJ2-1, is DTGVSQNPRHKITKRGQNVTFRCDPISEHNRLYWYRQTLGQGPEFLTYFQNEAQLEKSRLLSDRFSAERPKGSFSTLEIQRTEQGDSAMYLCASSSRRLAGAYNEQFFGPGTRLTVL.

This clone was picked up a small number of times. The chain has TRBV5-1 and TRBJ1-2; no definite D call. Germline CDR1 is SGHRS and CDR2 is YFSETQ. Trimming removed 4 bases at V and 2 bases at J, with 12 bases between. This CDR3 is built from 14 residues. CDR3 DNA sequence: TGCGCCAGCAGCGACTATCCTATAAACTATGGCTACACCTTC. Translation: CASSDYPINYGYTF.

The chain uses TRBV5-4 and TRBJ2-2; 7 nucleotides align to TRBD2. The CDR3 contains 16 residues. The V and J ends lost 5 bases and 2 bases, in that order; junction bases with no gene match: 9. Germline CDR1 SGHNT, CDR2 YYREEE (reference sequence). CDR3 coding DNA: TGTGCCAGCAGACCTTCTAGCGGATTAAACACCGGGGAGCTGTTTTTT. Its protein product is CASRPSSGLNTGELFF. Based on the CDR3 plus reference TRBV5-4 and TRBJ2-2, the full variable domain is ETGVTQSPTHLIKTRGQQVTLRCSSQSGHNTVSWYQQALGQGPQFIFQYYREEENGRGNFPPRFSGLQFPNYSSELNVNALELDDSALYLCASRPSSGLNTGELFFGEGSRLTVL.

The chain employs TRBV19 and TRBJ2-2; D not certain. Trimming stripped 3 bases from V and 5 bases from J, with 13 bases between. Germline CDR1 is LNHDA and CDR2 is SQIVND (reference sequence). The CDR3 runs 15 residues. The CDR3 nucleotides are TGTGCCAGTAGTATTGGCCTAGTGAGGACCGGGGAGCTGTTTTTT. It is translated as CASSIGLVRTGELFF.

The rearrangement links TRBV9 to TRBJ2-1, with 7 bases identical to TRBD2. V was clipped by 3 bases and J by 2 bases; unmatched bases: 5. The CDR3 consists of 15 residues. Germline assignment: CDR1 SGDLS and CDR2 YYNGEE. The CDR3 region is CASSAGLAAYNEQFF. In DNA, the CDR3 is TGTGCCAGCAGCGCCGGGCTAGCGGCCTACAATGAGCAGTTCTTC.

Here the CDR3 reads CATLDRVTHNEQFF. CDR3 nucleotides: TGTGCCACCCTGGACAGGGTCACCCACAATGAGCAGTTCTTC. The genes are TRBV6-1 and TRBJ2-1, with 8 bases matching TRBD1. V lost 10 bases to trimming and J lost 5 bases; unmatched junction nucleotides: 10. The CDR3 consists of 14 residues. Germline V gene lookup returns CDR1 MNHNS and CDR2 SASEGT.

The chain combines TRBV4-3 with TRBJ2-2; 9 bases agree with TRBD1. Germline V gene lookup returns CDR1 LGHNA and CDR2 YSLEER. J gave up 5 bases and V 4 bases, and 14 bases lay outside the gene matches. CDR3 length equals 18 residues. The CDR3 sequence: CASSREVAGTGFTGELFF. The CDR3 region has the DNA TGCGCCAGCAGCCGGGAGGTCGCCGGGACAGGGTTTACCGGGGAGCTGTTTTTT.

This chain joins TRBV7-3 and TRBJ2-7, with 10 bases that match TRBD2. The CDR3 runs 15 residues. V gave up 5 bases and J gave up 6 bases; unmatched junction bases: 10. Germline V lookup: CDR1 SGHTA, CDR2 FQGTGA. The CDR3 loop reads CASSPMGTSDGEQYF. For the CDR3, the DNA is TGTGCCAGCAGCCCGATGGGGACTAGCGATGGCGAGCAGTACTTC.

The rearrangement joins TRBV27 to TRBJ1-1; D might be TRBD1 (5 bases). V lost 5 bases and J lost 5, with 15 bases in between. There are 14 residues in the CDR3. CDR1 is MNHEY, CDR2 SMNVEV, per germline (reference sequence). The CDR3 DNA reads TGTGCCAGCAGTCAAGAGCCGGGGGATACTGAAGCTTTCTTT. This gives the protein CASSQEPGDTEAFF.

The chain links TRBV27 to TRBJ1-4; D gene uncertain. The CDR3 extends over 15 amino acids. Per the germline V gene, CDR1 is MNHEY and CDR2 is SMNVEV (reference sequence). Trimming left V 4 bases short and J 8 bases short, with 17 bases between. The CDR3 loop is CASSSPTEDEEKLFF. The CDR3 nucleotides read TGTGCCAGCAGTTCACCTACAGAAGACGAGGAAAAACTGTTTTTT.

The chain carries TRBV15 and TRBJ1-4, with no clear D. Trimming left V 0 bases short and J 6 bases short, with 11 bases between. CDR1 and CDR2 (germline): LNHNV, YYDKDF (reference sequence). The CDR3 has 15 residues. The CDR3 DNA follows: TGTGCCACCAGCAGAGATCAGTGGAGAGATGAAAAACTGTTTTTT. Protein: CATSRDQWRDEKLFF.

V gene TRBV28 combines with J gene TRBJ1-3; 9 bases align to TRBD1. The V gene's germline CDR1 is MDHEN and CDR2 SYDVKM. The junction had 0 bases not matched to a gene; V was cut back by 6 bases and J by 0 bases. This CDR3 has 14 amino acids. The DNA of the CDR3 is TGTGCCAGCAGGACAGGGGGCTCTGGAAACACCATATATTTT. This gives the protein CASRTGGSGNTIYF.

The chain is built from TRBV5-1 and TRBJ2-1, with 16 bases lining up with TRBD2. Germline CDR1 SGHRS, CDR2 YFSETQ. The CDR3 sequence is 23 residues long. Trimming took 3 bases from V and 0 from J; bases not matched to a gene: 18. CDR3 residues: CASSSSVPGLAGGPASSYNEQFF. The CDR3 DNA reads as TGCGCCAGCAGCTCTTCTGTCCCGGGACTAGCGGGAGGGCCCGCGAGCTCCTACAATGAGCAGTTCTTC.

The rearrangement uses TRBV7-2 and TRBJ2-1; TRBD1 agrees at 9 bases. Germline V lookup: CDR1 SGHTA, CDR2 FQGNSA. This CDR3 has 15 amino acids. The trim removed 9 bases at V and 6 bases at J, leaving 12 bases unmatched. CDR3 amino acids: CARDNRGRRRNEQFF. CDR3 in DNA: TGTGCCAGGGACAACAGGGGGCGCCGTCGCAATGAGCAGTTCTTC.

This clone was found once. This chain connects TRBV28 to TRBJ2-7, with unresolved D. The CDR3 length is 16 residues. The germline gives CDR1 MDHEN, CDR2 SYDVKM. Trimming removed 6 bases from V and 0 bases from J, with 18 bases in between. CDR3 DNA sequence: TGTGCCAGCAGCCCTCCCAGGCGATTGAGCTCCTACGAGCAGTACTTC. Translating gives CASSPPRRLSSYEQYF.

This sequence joins TRBV7-9 and TRBJ1-4, with unresolved D. The CDR3 covers 13 residues. With 4 bases removed from V and 13 bases from J, the gap between germline ends came to 16 bases. CDR1 and CDR2 from the germline V gene are SEHNR and FQNEAQ (reference sequence). CDR3 protein: CASSSSGEGRLFF. Written as DNA, the CDR3 is TGTGCCAGCAGCTCGAGCGGGGAGGGAAGACTGTTTTTT.

The chain employs TRBV5-8 and TRBJ2-2; D is uncertain. Germline CDR1 reads SGHTS; CDR2 reads YDEGEE. The CDR3 length is 14 residues. Deletions cut 0 bases from V and 6 bases from J, with 9 bases between. The CDR3 loop reads CASSLATSSGELFF. CDR3 coding DNA: TGTGCCAGCAGCTTGGCCACGAGTTCCGGGGAGCTGTTTTTT.